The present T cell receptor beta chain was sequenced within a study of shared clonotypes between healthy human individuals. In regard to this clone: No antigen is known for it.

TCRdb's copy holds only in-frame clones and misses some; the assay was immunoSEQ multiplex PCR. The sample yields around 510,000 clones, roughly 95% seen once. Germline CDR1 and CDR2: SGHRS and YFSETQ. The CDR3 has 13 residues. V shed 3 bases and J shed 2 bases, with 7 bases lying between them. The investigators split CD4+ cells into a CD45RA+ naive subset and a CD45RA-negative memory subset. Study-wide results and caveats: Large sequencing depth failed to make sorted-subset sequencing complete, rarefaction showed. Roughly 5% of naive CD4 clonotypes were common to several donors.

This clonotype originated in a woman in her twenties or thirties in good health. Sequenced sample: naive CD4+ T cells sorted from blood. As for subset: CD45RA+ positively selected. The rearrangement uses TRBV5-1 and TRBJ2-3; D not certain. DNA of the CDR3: TGCGCCAGCAGCTCCGAATTCACAGATACGCAGTATTTT. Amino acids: CASSSEFTDTQYF.